The next 11 T cell receptor beta chains were all read from a single sample in a study of regulatory T cells in long-lasting Graves disease. Arm-PCR of CDR3 regions and iRepertoire HTBI primers were used to build TCR beta libraries. TCRdb recomputed calls from the multiplex PCR reads with MiXCR, one row per CDR3 protein. In the table there are around 500,000 distinct CDR3 sequences, approximately 12% of which are singletons. Time point defined: newly diagnosed GD, antithyroid drugs for less than 3 months. Following extraction of RNA from PBMCs, that RNA was used to make the TCR library. The sample was also linked to a second study, of T cells in Graves' hyperthyroidism and ophthalmopathy.

This specimen was peripheral blood mononuclear cells (PBMCs), taken at new diagnosis, from a patient treated with antithyroid drugs. The receptors were gathered from a man aged 30 to 39 with Graves disease.

This clonotype was recorded many times. The chain combines TRBV11-2 with TRBJ1-5; weak D call: TRBD1 (6 bases). The ends were cut back, 3 bases at V and 4 bases at J, with 10 bases in the middle. The CDR3 loop spans 14 amino acids. Germline V gene lookup returns CDR1 SGHAT and CDR2 FQNNGV. DNA of the CDR3: TGTGCCAGCAGCTTGGGGGGCGTAAATCAGCCCCAGCATTTT. It specifies CASSLGGVNQPQHF.

This clonotype was detected ten times or more. The chain combines TRBV12-3 or TRBV12-4 with TRBJ2-2; D is possibly TRBD2 (6 bases). The V end was cut by 6 bases, the J end by 2 bases, with 10 bases between. The CDR3 has 14 amino acids. CDR3 sequence (DNA): TGTGCCAGCAGCACGGGAGTAAACACCGGGGAGCTGTTTTTT. Encoded protein: CASSTGVNTGELFF.

This clonotype was counted a few times. The chain combines TRBV6-1 with TRBJ2-7, with D unclear. This CDR3 comprises 14 residues. The germline CDR1 and CDR2 sequences are MNHNS and SASEGT. Trimming cost V 4 bases and J 6 bases, with 16 bases left between them. The CDR3 region has the DNA TGTGCCAGCAGTGTTGGGGTCCTCAATACCGAGCAGTACTTC. This sequence encodes CASSVGVLNTEQYF.

There are many counts of this clonotype. This chain joins TRBV6-1 and TRBJ1-1; D is uncertain. V lost 6 bases to trimming and J lost 3 bases, with 14 bases between them. This CDR3 is built from 14 residues. The germline V gene has CDR1 MNHNS and CDR2 SASEGT. This CDR3 is CASRVWVGHTEAFF. In DNA, the CDR3 is TGTGCCAGCAGGGTTTGGGTGGGCCACACTGAAGCTTTCTTT.

This clonotype has at least ten counts. This rearrangement joins TRBV6-1 to TRBJ2-7, with 8 bases matching TRBD1. The CDR3 is 13 amino acids. CDR1 MNHNS and CDR2 SASEGT come from the germline V gene. V lost 6 bases, J lost 7 bases, and 8 bases stayed unmatched. CDR3 protein: CASSNQGAEEQYF. CDR3 sequence (DNA): TGTGCCAGCAGCAACCAGGGGGCTGAGGAGCAGTACTTC.

This clonotype showed up many times. At one boundary the junction diverges from the germline segment, which might be a read error. The V call is TRBV5-1, the J call TRBJ2-7, with TRBD1 as a possible D gene (5 bases). This CDR3 contains 12 residues. Germline V CDR1 and CDR2: SGHRS, YFSETQ. The CDR3 reads CASSLGAYEQYF. As DNA, the CDR3 is TGTGCCAGCAGCTTAGGGGCCTACGAGCAGTACTTC.

The rearrangement uses TRBV6-1 and TRBJ2-1, with D maybe TRBD2 (5 bases). CDR3 length equals 15 residues. The V end was cut by 7 bases, the J end by 5 bases, with 18 bases between. Germline V gene data show CDR1 as MNHNS and CDR2 as SASEGT. The CDR3 DNA reads TGTGCCAGCACTCCCGAGGGCTTACCAAACAATGAGCAGTTCTTC. It is translated as CASTPEGLPNNEQFF.

The sample holds many counts of this clonotype. V is TRBV6-5 and J is TRBJ1-1; 7 bases agree with TRBD1. CDR1 is MNHEY, CDR2 SVGAGI, per germline. The CDR3 has 15 residues. V was clipped by 0 bases and J by 6 bases; unmatched bases: 7. The CDR3 sequence: CASSYSGGGTAEAFF. CDR3 nucleotide sequence: TGTGCCAGCAGTTACTCGGGGGGCGGGACAGCTGAAGCTTTCTTT.

The rearrangement links TRBV3-1 to TRBJ2-7, with D perhaps given as TRBD1 or TRBD2 (6 bases each). Deletions cut 4 bases from V and 2 bases from J, with 15 bases between. In germline, CDR1 is LGHDT, CDR2 YNNKEL (reference sequence). The length of the CDR3 is 15 residues. In nucleotides, the CDR3 is TGTGCCAGCAGCCGAGGGGGGCTGACAACCTACGAGCAGTACTTC. Translated: CASSRGGLTTYEQYF.

In this sample, this clonotype turned up many times. V is TRBV2 and J is TRBJ2-5, with 7 bases aligning to TRBD2. The V and J ends lost 5 bases and 5 bases, in that order; junction bases with no gene match: 8. This CDR3 contains 14 residues. The V gene's germline CDR1 is SNHLY and CDR2 FYNNEI. The DNA of the CDR3 is TGTGCCAGCAGTTCAGCTGGGAGGGAGGAGACCCAGTACTTC. Its translation is CASSSAGREETQYF.

At least ten counts were recorded for this clonotype. The chain employs TRBV20-1 and TRBJ2-7; no clear D gene. V was pared by 1 base and J by 6 bases, with 7 bases between. The CDR3 extends over 11 amino acids. Germline loops: CDR1 DFQATT, CDR2 SNEGSKA (reference sequence). CDR3: CSARGVGEQYF. In DNA, the CDR3 is TGCAGTGCTAGAGGGGTCGGCGAGCAGTACTTC.